This T cell receptor beta chain was sequenced in a study of control samples from healthy donors and cancer patients. TCRdb's copy holds only in-frame clones and misses some; the assay was immunoSEQ multiplex PCR. The repertoire consists of over 100,000 clones, with just over 90% occurring once and the leading ten covering about 2.5%. This CDR3 contains 12 residues. CDR1 KGHSH and CDR2 LQKENI come from the germline V gene. The V gene lost 2 bases and the J gene lost 8 bases, with 9 bases spanning the gap. The source is a young woman in good health. V gene TRBV18 combines with J gene TRBJ1-2; no reliable D call. Sequenced: blood. CDR3 sequence: CASSPAGKGYTF. CDR3 sequence (DNA): TGTGCCAGCTCACCAGCCGGGAAAGGCTACACCTTC. The variable domain in full, completed from reference TRBV18 and TRBJ1-2, reads NAGVMQNPRHLVRRRGQEARLRCSPMKGHSHVYWYRQLPEEGLKFMVYLQKENIIDESGMPKERFSAEFPKEGPSILRIQQVVRGDSAAYFCASSPAGKGYTFGSGTRLTVV.